This T cell receptor beta chain came from a study of cytomegalovirus exposure and HLA in healthy donors. Researchers ran the PCR with 60 Vbeta and 13 Jbeta primers. This table comes from immunoSEQ multiplex PCR, and its TCRdb copy is limited to in-frame clones, with some not included. The sample includes 130,000 or so clones, about 70% of them seen just once. Per germline, CDR1 MDHEN and CDR2 SYDVKM. CDR3 size: 14 residues. The ends were cut back, 7 bases at V and 10 bases at J, with 17 bases in the middle. Points on this clone: What it binds is unknown.

The study, taken as a whole, reports: Whilst most TCR sequences proved rare, a subset of public TCRs occurred across many donors.

The sequence was collected from a woman aged 40 to 50 in good health and CMV-seronegative. The chain has TRBV28 and TRBJ1-6; D unresolved. The material sequenced was PBMCs. CDR3 bases: TGTGCCAGCAAGGTGGTGGGAAGAGGGTCACCCCTCCACTTT. Its translation is CASKVVGRGSPLHF.